This TCR beta chain was recorded in a study of cytomegalovirus exposure and HLA in healthy donors. CDR1 is MGHDK and CDR2 is SYGVNS in the germline V gene. This CDR3 is 13 amino acids long. V was shortened by 7 bases and J by 6 bases, with 13 bases between the two germline ends. Vbeta (60) and Jbeta (13) primers were used in the PCR. Measured with immunoSEQ multiplex PCR; TCRdb has only the in-frame clones, and not every one. The profile shows 200,000 to 250,000 clones, roughly 75% of them singletons. Study-level points and caveats: The study put under 200 TCR beta chains on its list as cytomegalovirus-associated.

With regard to this clone: Its antigen is not identified.

The chain uses TRBV25-1 and TRBJ2-1; D is undetermined. The sample was PBMCs. The origin of this receptor is a woman aged 25 to 39 in good health and CMV-seronegative. The CDR3 DNA reads TGTGCCAGCATTTTCGAGGAGTCCAATGAGCAGTTCTTC. Translation: CASIFEESNEQFF.